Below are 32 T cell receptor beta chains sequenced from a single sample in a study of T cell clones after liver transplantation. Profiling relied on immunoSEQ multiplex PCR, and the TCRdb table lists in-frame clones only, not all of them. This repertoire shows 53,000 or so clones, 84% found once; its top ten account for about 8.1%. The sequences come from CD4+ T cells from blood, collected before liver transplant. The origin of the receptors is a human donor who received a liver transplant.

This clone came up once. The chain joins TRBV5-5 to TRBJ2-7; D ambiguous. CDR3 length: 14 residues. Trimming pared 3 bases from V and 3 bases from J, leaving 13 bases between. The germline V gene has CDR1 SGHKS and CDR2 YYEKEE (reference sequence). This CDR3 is CASSSPRIGYEQYF. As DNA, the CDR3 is TGTGCCAGCAGCTCACCAAGGATTGGCTACGAGCAGTACTTC.

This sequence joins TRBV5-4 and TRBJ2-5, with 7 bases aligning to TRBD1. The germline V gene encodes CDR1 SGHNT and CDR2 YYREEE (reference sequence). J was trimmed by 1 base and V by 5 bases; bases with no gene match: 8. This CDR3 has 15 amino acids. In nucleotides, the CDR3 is TGTGCCAGCAGTCCCGGACAGGCCCGCCAAGAGACCCAGTACTTC. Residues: CASSPGQARQETQYF.

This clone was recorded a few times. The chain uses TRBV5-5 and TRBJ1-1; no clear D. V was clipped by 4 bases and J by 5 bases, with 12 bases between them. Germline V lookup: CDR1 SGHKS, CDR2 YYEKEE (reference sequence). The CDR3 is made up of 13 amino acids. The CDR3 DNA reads TGTGCCAGCAGCGGCACCTGGGGAACTGAAGCTTTCTTT. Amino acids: CASSGTWGTEAFF. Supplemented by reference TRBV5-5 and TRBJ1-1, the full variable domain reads DAGVTQSPTHLIKTRGQQVTLRCSPISGHKSVSWYQQVLGQGPQFIFQYYEKEERGRGNFPDRFSARQFPNYSSELNVNALLLGDSALYLCASSGTWGTEAFFGQGTRLTVV.

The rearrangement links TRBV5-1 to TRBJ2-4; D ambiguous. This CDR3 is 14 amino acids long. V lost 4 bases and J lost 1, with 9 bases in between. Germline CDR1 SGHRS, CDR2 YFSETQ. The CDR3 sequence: CASSHTAAKNIQYF. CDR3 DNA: TGCGCCAGCAGCCATACGGCCGCCAAAAACATTCAGTACTTC.

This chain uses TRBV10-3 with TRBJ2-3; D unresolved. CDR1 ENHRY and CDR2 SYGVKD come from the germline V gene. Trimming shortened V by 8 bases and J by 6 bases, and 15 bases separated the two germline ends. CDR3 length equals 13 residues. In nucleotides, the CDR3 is TGTGCCATCTCTCGCGGAGAAGGGGATACGCAGTATTTT. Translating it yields CAISRGEGDTQYF.

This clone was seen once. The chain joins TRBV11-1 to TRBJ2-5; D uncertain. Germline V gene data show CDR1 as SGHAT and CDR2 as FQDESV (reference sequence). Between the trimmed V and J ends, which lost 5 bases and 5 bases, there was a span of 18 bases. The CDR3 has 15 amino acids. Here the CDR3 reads CASSPRLGRQETQYF. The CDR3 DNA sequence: TGTGCCAGCAGCCCGCGATTAGGCCGGCAGGAGACCCAGTACTTC. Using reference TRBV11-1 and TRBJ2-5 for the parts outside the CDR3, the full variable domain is EAEVAQSPRYKITEKSQAVAFWCDPISGHATLYWYRQILGQGPELLVQFQDESVVDDSQLPKDRFSAERLKGVDSTLKIQPAELGDSAMYLCASSPRLGRQETQYFGPGTRLLVL.

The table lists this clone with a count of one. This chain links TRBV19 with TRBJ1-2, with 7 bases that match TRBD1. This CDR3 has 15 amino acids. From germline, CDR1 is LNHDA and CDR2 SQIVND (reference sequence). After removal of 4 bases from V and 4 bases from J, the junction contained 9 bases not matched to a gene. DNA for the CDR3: TGTGCCAGTAGTAAGGGGGCAGGGGCTGGCTATGGCTACACCTTC. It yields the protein CASSKGAGAGYGYTF.

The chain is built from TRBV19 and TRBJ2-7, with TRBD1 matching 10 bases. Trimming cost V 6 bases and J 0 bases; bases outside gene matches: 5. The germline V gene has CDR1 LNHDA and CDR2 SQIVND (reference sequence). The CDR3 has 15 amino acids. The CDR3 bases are TGTGCCAGTAGAGCCGGGACAGGGGCCTCCTACGAGCAGTACTTC. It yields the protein CASRAGTGASYEQYF.

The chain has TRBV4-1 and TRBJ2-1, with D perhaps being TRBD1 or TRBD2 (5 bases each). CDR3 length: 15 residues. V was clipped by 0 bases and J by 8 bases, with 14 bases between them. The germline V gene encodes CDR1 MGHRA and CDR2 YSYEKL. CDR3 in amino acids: CASSQEESGAYEQFF. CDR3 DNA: TGCGCCAGCAGCCAAGAGGAATCCGGGGCCTATGAGCAGTTCTTC.

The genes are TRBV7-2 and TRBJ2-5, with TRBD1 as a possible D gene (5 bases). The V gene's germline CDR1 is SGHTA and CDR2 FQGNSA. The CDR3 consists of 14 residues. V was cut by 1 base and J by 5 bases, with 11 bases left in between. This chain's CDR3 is CASSLVGLGETQYF. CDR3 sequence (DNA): TGTGCCAGCAGCTTAGTGGGGCTAGGGGAGACCCAGTACTTC.

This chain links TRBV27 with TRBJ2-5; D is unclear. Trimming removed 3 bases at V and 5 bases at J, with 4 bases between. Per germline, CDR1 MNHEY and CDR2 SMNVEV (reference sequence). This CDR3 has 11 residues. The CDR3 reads CASSLKETQYF. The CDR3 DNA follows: TGTGCCAGCAGTTTGAAGGAGACCCAGTACTTC.

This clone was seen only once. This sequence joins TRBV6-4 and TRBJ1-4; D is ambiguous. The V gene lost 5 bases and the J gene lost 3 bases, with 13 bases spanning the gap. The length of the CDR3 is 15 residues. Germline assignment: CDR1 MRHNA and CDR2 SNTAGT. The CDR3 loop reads CASSFPYNPNEKLFF. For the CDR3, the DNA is TGTGCCAGCAGTTTCCCATATAACCCTAATGAAAAACTGTTTTTT.

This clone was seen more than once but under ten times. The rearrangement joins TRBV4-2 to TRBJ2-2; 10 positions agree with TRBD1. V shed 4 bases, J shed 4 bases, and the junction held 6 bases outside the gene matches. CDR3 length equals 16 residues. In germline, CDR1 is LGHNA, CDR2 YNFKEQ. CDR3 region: CASSPWDRGGTGELFF. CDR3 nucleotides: TGTGCCAGCAGCCCATGGGACAGGGGAGGCACCGGGGAGCTGTTTTTT.

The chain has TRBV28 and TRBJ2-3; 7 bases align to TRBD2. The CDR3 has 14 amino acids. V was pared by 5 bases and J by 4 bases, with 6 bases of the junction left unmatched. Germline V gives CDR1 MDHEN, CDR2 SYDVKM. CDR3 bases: TGTGCCAGCAGTCGGGGAGGGAGAGCAGATACGCAGTATTTT. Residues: CASSRGGRADTQYF.

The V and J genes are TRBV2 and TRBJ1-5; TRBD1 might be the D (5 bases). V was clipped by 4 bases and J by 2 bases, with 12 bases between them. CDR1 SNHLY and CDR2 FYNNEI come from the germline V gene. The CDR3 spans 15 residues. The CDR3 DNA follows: TGTGCCAGCAGTGGGGGCCGGGGGGGCAATCAGCCCCAGCATTTT. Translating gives CASSGGRGGNQPQHF.

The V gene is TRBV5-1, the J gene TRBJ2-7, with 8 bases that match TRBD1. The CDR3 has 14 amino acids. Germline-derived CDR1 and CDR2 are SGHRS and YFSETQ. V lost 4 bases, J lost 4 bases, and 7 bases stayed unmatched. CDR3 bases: TGCGCCAGCAGCCAGGACAGGGAAATGTACGAGCAGTACTTC. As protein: CASSQDREMYEQYF.

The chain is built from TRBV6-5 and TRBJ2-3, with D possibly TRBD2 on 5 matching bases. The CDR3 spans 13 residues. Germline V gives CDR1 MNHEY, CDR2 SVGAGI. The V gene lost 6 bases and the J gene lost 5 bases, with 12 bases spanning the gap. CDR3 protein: CASRKLGGDTQYF. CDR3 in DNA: TGTGCCAGCAGAAAACTAGGAGGAGATACGCAGTATTTT.

Here the CDR3 DNA reads TGTGCCAGCACCCTAGGTCCGAACACCGGGGAGCTGTTTTTT. It codes for CASTLGPNTGELFF. The V and J genes are TRBV2 and TRBJ2-2; D uncertain. V lost 7 bases, J lost 0 bases, and 9 bases lay in between. This CDR3 region has 14 residues. CDR1 is SNHLY and CDR2 is FYNNEI in the germline V gene.

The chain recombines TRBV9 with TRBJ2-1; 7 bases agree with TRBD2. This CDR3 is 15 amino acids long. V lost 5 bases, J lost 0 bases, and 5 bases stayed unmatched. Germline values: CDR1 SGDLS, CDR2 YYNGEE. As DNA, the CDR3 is TGTGCCAGCAGTGCCGGCGGGAGCTCCTACAATGAGCAGTTCTTC. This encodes CASSAGGSSYNEQFF.

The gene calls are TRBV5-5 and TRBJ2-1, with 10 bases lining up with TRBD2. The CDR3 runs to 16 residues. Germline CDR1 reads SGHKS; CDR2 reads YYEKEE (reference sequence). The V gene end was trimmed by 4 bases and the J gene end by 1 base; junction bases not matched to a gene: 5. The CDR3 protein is CASSLPSGGSYNEQFF. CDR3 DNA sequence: TGTGCCAGCAGCCTGCCTAGCGGGGGTTCCTACAATGAGCAGTTCTTC.

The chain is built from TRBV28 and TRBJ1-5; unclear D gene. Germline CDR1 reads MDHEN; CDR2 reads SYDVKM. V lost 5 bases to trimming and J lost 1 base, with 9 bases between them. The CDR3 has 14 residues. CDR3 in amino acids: CASSPPRSNQPQHF. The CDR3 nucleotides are TGTGCCAGCAGTCCCCCCCGAAGCAATCAGCCCCAGCATTTT.

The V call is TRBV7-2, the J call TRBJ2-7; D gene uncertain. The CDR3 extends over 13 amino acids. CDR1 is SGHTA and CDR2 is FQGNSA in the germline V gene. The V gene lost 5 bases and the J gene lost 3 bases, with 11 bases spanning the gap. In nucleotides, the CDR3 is TGTGCCAGCAGCGGGATAGATTTCTACGAGCAGTACTTC. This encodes CASSGIDFYEQYF. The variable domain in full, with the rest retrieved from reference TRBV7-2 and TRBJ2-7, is GAGVSQSPSNKVTEKGKDVELRCDPISGHTALYWYRQSLGQGLEFLIYFQGNSAPDKSGLPSDRFSAERTGGSVSTLTIQRTQQEDSAVYLCASSGIDFYEQYFGPGTRLTVT.

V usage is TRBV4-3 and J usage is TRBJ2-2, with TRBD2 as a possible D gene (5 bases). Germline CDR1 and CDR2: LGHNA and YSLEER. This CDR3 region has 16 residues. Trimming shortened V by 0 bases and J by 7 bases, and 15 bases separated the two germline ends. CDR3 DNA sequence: TGCGCCAGCAGCCAAGATTGGGTGGAGGATGGCGGGGAGCTGTTTTTT. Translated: CASSQDWVEDGGELFF.

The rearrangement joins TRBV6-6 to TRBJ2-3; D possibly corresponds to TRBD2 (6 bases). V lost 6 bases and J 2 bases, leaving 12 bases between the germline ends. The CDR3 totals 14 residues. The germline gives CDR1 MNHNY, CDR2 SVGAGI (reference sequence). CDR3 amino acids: CASRTERATDTQYF. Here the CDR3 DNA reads TGTGCCAGCAGAACCGAGCGGGCCACAGATACGCAGTATTTT.

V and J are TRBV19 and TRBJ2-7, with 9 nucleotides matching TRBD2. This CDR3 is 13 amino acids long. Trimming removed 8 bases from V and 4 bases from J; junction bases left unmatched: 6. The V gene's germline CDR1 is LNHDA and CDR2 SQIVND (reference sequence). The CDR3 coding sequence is TGTGCCAGTGGAGAGCGGGGGGTGTACGAGCAGTACTTC. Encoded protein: CASGERGVYEQYF. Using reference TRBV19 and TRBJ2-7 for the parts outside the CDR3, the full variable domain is DGGITQSPKYLFRKEGQNVTLSCEQNLNHDAMYWYRQDPGQGLRLIYYSQIVNDFQKGDIAEGYSVSREKKESFPLTVTSAQKNPTAFYLCASGERGVYEQYFGPGTRLTVT.

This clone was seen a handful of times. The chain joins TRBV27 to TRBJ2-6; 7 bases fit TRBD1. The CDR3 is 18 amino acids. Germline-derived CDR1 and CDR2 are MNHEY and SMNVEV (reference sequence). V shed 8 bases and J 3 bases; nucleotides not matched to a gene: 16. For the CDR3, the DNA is TGTGCCAGCGCCGCCTCAGGGGGATTCGTTAGTGGGGCCAACGTCCTGACTTTC. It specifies CASAASGGFVSGANVLTF. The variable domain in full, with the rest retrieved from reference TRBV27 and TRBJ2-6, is EAQVTQNPRYLITVTGKKLTVTCSQNMNHEYMSWYRQDPGLGLRQIYYSMNVEVTDKGDVPEGYKVSRKEKRNFPLILESPSPNQTSLYFCASAASGGFVSGANVLTFGAGSRLTVL.

CDR3 protein: CASSPPTGTGISPLHF. CDR3 nucleotide sequence: TGTGCCAGCTCACCACCGACCGGGACAGGGATTTCACCCCTCCACTTT. The chain links TRBV18 to TRBJ1-6; 9 nucleotides align to TRBD1. V was clipped by 0 bases and J by 9 bases; unmatched bases: 6. Per germline, CDR1 KGHSH and CDR2 LQKENI. This CDR3 has 16 amino acids. Using reference TRBV18 and TRBJ1-6 for the parts outside the CDR3, the full variable domain is NAGVMQNPRHLVRRRGQEARLRCSPMKGHSHVYWYRQLPEEGLKFMVYLQKENIIDESGMPKERFSAEFPKEGPSILRIQQVVRGDSAAYFCASSPPTGTGISPLHFGNGTRLTVT.

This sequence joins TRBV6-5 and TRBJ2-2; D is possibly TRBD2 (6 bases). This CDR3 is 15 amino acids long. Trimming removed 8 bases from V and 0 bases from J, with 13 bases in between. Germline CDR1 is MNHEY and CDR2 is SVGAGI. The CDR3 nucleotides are TGTGCCAGCCGGAGCTCTAGCGCGAACACCGGGGAGCTGTTTTTT. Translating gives CASRSSSANTGELFF.

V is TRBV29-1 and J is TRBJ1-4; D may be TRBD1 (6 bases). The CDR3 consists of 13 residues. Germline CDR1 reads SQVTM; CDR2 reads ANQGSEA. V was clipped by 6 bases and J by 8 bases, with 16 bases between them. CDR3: CSVAGGAGEKLFF. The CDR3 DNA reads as TGCAGCGTGGCGGGGGGGGCGGGGGAAAAACTGTTTTTT.

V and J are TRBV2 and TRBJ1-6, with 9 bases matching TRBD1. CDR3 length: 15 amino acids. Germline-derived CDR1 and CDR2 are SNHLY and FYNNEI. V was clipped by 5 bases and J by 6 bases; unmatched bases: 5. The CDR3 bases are TGTGCCAGCAGTTGGGACAGGGACAGTAATTCACCCCTCCACTTT. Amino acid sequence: CASSWDRDSNSPLHF.

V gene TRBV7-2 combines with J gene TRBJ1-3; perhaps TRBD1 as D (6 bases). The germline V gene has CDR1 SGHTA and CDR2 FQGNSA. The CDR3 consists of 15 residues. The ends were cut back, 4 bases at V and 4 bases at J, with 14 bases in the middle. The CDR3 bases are TGTGCCAGCAGCTCCTACAGGGAGAGGGGAAACACCATATATTTT. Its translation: CASSSYRERGNTIYF.

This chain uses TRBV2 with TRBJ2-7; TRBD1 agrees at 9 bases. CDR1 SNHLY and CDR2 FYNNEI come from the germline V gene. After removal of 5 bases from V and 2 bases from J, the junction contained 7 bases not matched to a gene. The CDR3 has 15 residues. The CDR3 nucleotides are TGTGCCAGCAGTCCCGACAGGGGGGTAGCCTACGAGCAGTACTTC. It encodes CASSPDRGVAYEQYF.